Listed below are T cell receptor beta chains from one sample, sequenced in a study of cytomegalovirus exposure and HLA in healthy donors. Libraries were prepared by immunoSEQ multiplex PCR; TCRdb keeps only in-frame clonotypes and omits some of them. The data contain about 160,000 clones, approximately 80% of them singletons. Sequencing was performed on PBMCs. Receptors originate from a male donor in good health and CMV-seropositive. The CDR3 runs from the conserved cysteine through the conserved F or W. The D gene is left open where the match is weak. Clone size appears in some rows only: once, few, many, or a class for an expanded clone.

V	size	length	J	D	DNA	CDR3
TRBV25-1	NA	15	TRBJ1-5	NA	TGTGCCAGCAGTGTCGCTGGGGCTGTAAATCAGCCCCAGCATTTT	CASSVAGAVNQPQHF
TRBV19	NA	15	TRBJ2-7	NA	TGTGCCAGTAGTAAGCAAGTGTTATCCTCCTACGAGCAGTACTTC	CASSKQVLSSYEQYF
TRBV28	NA	17	TRBJ1-5	NA	TGTGCCAGCACCAGCAGGTTGCAGACACACGGCAATCAGCCCCAGCATTTT	CASTSRLQTHGNQPQHF
TRBV27	NA	13	TRBJ2-3	NA	TGTGCCAGCAGTTTCTCGCCGGGACTCCCAGAGTATTTT	CASSFSPGLPEYF
TRBV27	NA	15	TRBJ2-1	TRBD2	TGTGCCAGCAGTCTAACTAGCGGGGAATACAATGAGCAGTTCTTC	CASSLTSGEYNEQFF
TRBV18	NA	14	TRBJ2-7	TRBD2	TGTGCCAGCTCGTGGACTAGCGGTACCTACGAGCAGTACTTC	CASSWTSGTYEQYF
TRBV7-2	NA	11	TRBJ2-7	NA	TGTGCCAGCAGCTTGTCGAGTGAGCAGTACTTC	CASSLSSEQYF
TRBV4-1	NA	17	TRBJ1-5	TRBD1	TGCGCCAGCAGCCAAGATCGGGTCGGGACAGGGACACAGCCCCAGCATTTT	CASSQDRVGTGTQPQHF
TRBV14	NA	13	TRBJ2-7	NA	TGTGCCAGCAGCCCTATTAACTCCTACGAGCAGTACTTC	CASSPINSYEQYF
TRBV2	few	15	TRBJ2-7	TRBD1	TGTGCCAGCAGCCATTCCGGGACAGGGTCCTACGAGCAGTACTTC	CASSHSGTGSYEQYF
TRBV6-4	few	13	TRBJ1-2	NA	TGTGCCAGCAACAAAGGCGGTGACTATGGCTACACCTTC	CASNKGGDYGYTF
TRBV7-9	NA	13	TRBJ2-7	NA	TGTGCCAGCAGCACAAGACAAGTCCCCCTTATCGGCTTC	CASSTRQVPLIGF
TRBV4-3	once	13	TRBJ2-1	NA	TGCGCCAGCAGCCAAGCGCTAGCATATGAGCAGTTCTTC	CASSQALAYEQFF
TRBV27	NA	13	TRBJ1-1	NA	TGTGCCAGCATAGAGGTGGGGAACACTGAAGCTTTCTTT	CASIEVGNTEAFF
TRBV7-2	few	14	TRBJ2-3	NA	TGTGCCAGCAGTTCTGACCCGGAGACAGATACGCAGTATTTT	CASSSDPETDTQYF
TRBV11-3	NA	14	TRBJ2-7	TRBD1	TGTGCCAGCAGCTTCCCAGGGGGAACCTACGAGCAGTACTTC	CASSFPGGTYEQYF
TRBV15	NA	17	TRBJ2-1	NA	TGTGCCACCAGCAGAGGAGGACTGCTCCTCTCCTACAATGAGCAGTTCTTC	CATSRGGLLLSYNEQFF
TRBV13	NA	14	TRBJ2-7	TRBD2	TGTGCCAGCAGCCCCCGGACTAGCGCTTACGAGCAGTACTTC	CASSPRTSAYEQYF
TRBV30	NA	12	TRBJ2-5	NA	TGTGCCTGGGGGGAGCAAGGGGGGACCCAGTACTTC	CAWGEQGGTQYF
TRBV7-9	NA	16	TRBJ2-4	TRBD2	TGTGCCAGCAGCCCCGGGACTAGCGGGAGCCCAGACATTCAGTACTTC	CASSPGTSGSPDIQYF
TRBV11-3	NA	17	TRBJ2-3	TRBD2	TGTGCCAGCAGCTTAGGAGAAGCGGGAGAGGTGCGAGATACGCAGTATTTT	CASSLGEAGEVRDTQYF
TRBV5-1	NA	15	TRBJ1-2	TRBD1	TGCGCCAGCAGCTTGGGACAGGGGCCTCGGGATGGCTACACCTTC	CASSLGQGPRDGYTF
TRBV29-1	NA	13	TRBJ2-7	NA	TGCAGCGTTGAAGCAGGGCCGGAGGGGGAGCAGTACTTC	CSVEAGPEGEQYF
TRBV28	NA	14	TRBJ1-5	NA	TGTGCCAGCAGCCCTCCGAGGGGGTTTCAGCCCCAGCATTTT	CASSPPRGFQPQHF
TRBV7-6	NA	16	TRBJ1-4	TRBD1	TGTGCCAGCAGCCCGACTACCGGGACAGTGAATGAAAAACTGTTTTTT	CASSPTTGTVNEKLFF
TRBV10-3	NA	12	TRBJ2-7	TRBD1	TGTGCCACCAACGACAGGGTGGGGGAGCAGTACTTC	CATNDRVGEQYF
TRBV27	NA	16	TRBJ2-7	TRBD2	TGTGCCAGCAGTTCCACACCTAGCGGGCCAGCCTACGAGCAGTACTTC	CASSSTPSGPAYEQYF
TRBV5-1	NA	15	TRBJ1-6	NA	TGCGCCAGCAGCTCAGACATCTCCTATAATTCACCCCTCCACTTT	CASSSDISYNSPLHF
TRBV5-4	NA	17	TRBJ1-1	NA	TGTGCCAGCAGCTTGGGATATCCGACAGGTTTGAACACTGAAGCTTTCTTT	CASSLGYPTGLNTEAFF
TRBV18	once	16	TRBJ1-6	NA	TGTGCCAGCTCACCAAGGAGGGTTACCTATAATTCACCCCTCCACTTT	CASSPRRVTYNSPLHF
TRBV2	NA	13	TRBJ1-4	NA	TGTGCCAGCAGTGCAGGACAGTATGAAAAACTGTTTTTT	CASSAGQYEKLFF
TRBV5-1	NA	15	TRBJ1-4	TRBD1	TGCGCCAGCAGCTTACGACAGGGAGCAGATGAAAAACTGTTTTTT	CASSLRQGADEKLFF
TRBV19	NA	15	TRBJ2-1	NA	TGTGCCAGTAGTCTCCAGGACATTTTCTACAATGAGCAGTTCTTC	CASSLQDIFYNEQFF
TRBV10-3	NA	15	TRBJ2-5	TRBD2	TGTGCCATCAAAAGCGGACTAGCGGGCCAAGAGACCCAGTACTTC	CAIKSGLAGQETQYF
TRBV29-1	NA	13	TRBJ2-7	TRBD1	TGCAGCGTTGGGGGGACAGAATCCTACGAGCAGTACTTC	CSVGGTESYEQYF
TRBV5-4	NA	15	TRBJ2-7	TRBD2	TGTGCCAGCAGCTTGGAACTAGCGGGAGCCTACGAGCAGTACTTC	CASSLELAGAYEQYF
TRBV7-2	NA	18	TRBJ2-7	TRBD2	TGTGCCAGCAGCCCCGGGAGACTAGCGGGAGTCGGGACCTACGAGCAGTACTTC	CASSPGRLAGVGTYEQYF
TRBV6-5	NA	12	TRBJ2-2	NA	TGTGCCAGCAGGGGCTTTGCCGGGGAGCTGTTTTTT	CASRGFAGELFF
TRBV28	NA	10	TRBJ1-1	NA	TGTGCCAGCCGTCGGGCTGAAGCTTTCTTT	CASRRAEAFF
TRBV19	NA	13	TRBJ2-3	NA	TGTGCCAGCGGGAGTGGAGTAACAGATACGCAGTATTTT	CASGSGVTDTQYF
TRBV7-2	NA	13	TRBJ2-5	NA	TGTGCCAGCAGCGGCCCAAGGGGGGAGACCCAGTACTTC	CASSGPRGETQYF
TRBV11-3	NA	14	TRBJ1-2	TRBD1	TGTGCCAGCAGAGTGACAGGGGGTTCCTATGGCTACACCTTC	CASRVTGGSYGYTF
TRBV5-4	few	11	TRBJ1-1	NA	TGTGCCAGCAGATACGGCACTGAAGCTTTCTTT	CASRYGTEAFF
TRBV5-1	NA	15	TRBJ2-1	TRBD2	TGCGCCAGCAGCTTGGCGACTAGCGGGTCCGCGGAGCAGTTCTTC	CASSLATSGSAEQFF
TRBV27	once	14	TRBJ2-1	TRBD2	TGTGCCTGCCGAACTAGCGGGAGAAACAATGAGCAGTTCTTC	CACRTSGRNNEQFF
TRBV15	few	18	TRBJ2-1	TRBD2	TGTGCCACCAGCAGAGAGATGGGAAGCGGGAGCGCTATTAGTGAGCAGTTCTTC	CATSREMGSGSAISEQFF
TRBV11-1	NA	16	TRBJ2-1	TRBD2	TGTGCCAGCAGCCCGTATAGCGGGAGCTCCTACAATGAGCAGTTCTTC	CASSPYSGSSYNEQFF
TRBV4-2	NA	16	TRBJ2-3	TRBD2	TGTGCCAGCAGCCAAGAGCTAGCGGGAGGCACAGATACGCAGTATTTT	CASSQELAGGTDTQYF
TRBV28	NA	16	TRBJ2-2	TRBD2	TGTGCCAGCAGCCAGTCAGCGGGAGGCCAGCCCGGGGAGCTGTTTTTT	CASSQSAGGQPGELFF
TRBV7-8	NA	17	TRBJ1-2	NA	TGTGCCAGCAGCTTAACAGCAGGGGCCCCCCTTACATATGGCTACACCTTC	CASSLTAGAPLTYGYTF
TRBV6-6	NA	15	TRBJ2-1	TRBD2	TGTGCCAGCAGTAGCGGGAGTGGTTCCTACAATGAGCAGTTCTTC	CASSSGSGSYNEQFF
TRBV11-3	NA	13	TRBJ1-1	NA	TGTGCCAGCAGATCCTCTCTGAACACTGAAGCTTTCTTT	CASRSSLNTEAFF
TRBV28	NA	12	TRBJ2-7	NA	TGTGCCAGTTCCCTTCAACATGACGAGCAGTACTTC	CASSLQHDEQYF
TRBV9	NA	16	TRBJ2-7	TRBD2	TGTGCCAGCAGCGTAGGAGGTAGCGGGGAGATCTACGAGCAGTACTTC	CASSVGGSGEIYEQYF
TRBV7-9	NA	13	TRBJ2-7	TRBD2	TGTGCCAGCAGCTCTACTAGCGCTTACGAGCAGTACTTC	CASSSTSAYEQYF